A single sample gave rise to the 8 T cell receptor beta chains below, sequenced in a study of blood T cell repertoires in COVID-19. Assay used: immunoSEQ multiplex PCR; TCRdb lists only in-frame clones, some missing. The sample yields hundreds of thousands of clones, 80% to 90% seen once. Sequencing used peripheral blood. These receptors came from a woman over 75 with active or convalescent COVID-19.

This clone was detected only a few times. The chain joins TRBV7-9 to TRBJ1-3; TRBD1 matches at 9 bases. The ends lost 5 bases at V and 8 bases at J; junction bases unmatched: 10. CDR1 is SEHNR and CDR2 is FQNEAQ in the germline V gene (reference sequence). CDR3 length: 15 amino acids. The CDR3 loop reads CASSPRDRAADTIYF. The DNA of the CDR3 is TGTGCCAGCAGCCCTCGGGACAGGGCGGCGGACACCATATATTTT.

The gene calls are TRBV6-2 or TRBV6-3 and TRBJ2-1; 7 bases are a match to TRBD1. The germline gives CDR1 MNHEY, CDR2 SVGEGT. The CDR3 covers 14 residues. J gave up 2 bases and V 6 bases, and 4 bases lay outside the gene matches. The chain's CDR3 is CASSPGTAYNEQFF. Written as DNA, the CDR3 is TGTGCCAGCAGCCCCGGGACAGCCTACAATGAGCAGTTCTTC.

The chain has TRBV5-1 and TRBJ2-1; 11 nucleotides agree with TRBD2. The CDR3 covers 16 residues. J lost 4 bases, V lost 2 bases, and 5 bases had no gene match. In germline, CDR1 is SGHRS, CDR2 YFSETQ. The CDR3 DNA reads as TGCGCCAGCAGCTTCGGACTAGCGGGCCTTTACAATGAGCAGTTCTTC. This encodes CASSFGLAGLYNEQFF.

This clone has a single count. This chain links TRBV5-1 with TRBJ2-5; 13 bases fit TRBD2. Germline CDR1 reads SGHRS; CDR2 reads YFSETQ. The CDR3 has 17 amino acids. The trim removed 0 bases at V and 7 bases at J, leaving 9 bases unmatched. The CDR3 loop reads CASSLERTSGSLGTQYF. The CDR3 DNA is TGCGCCAGCAGCTTGGAGCGGACTAGCGGGAGTTTGGGGACCCAGTACTTC.

V and J are TRBV30 and TRBJ2-1; 11 positions agree with TRBD2. This CDR3 is built from 16 residues. Looked up from germline, CDR1 is GTSNPN and CDR2 is SVGIG (reference sequence). V was pared by 4 bases and J by 5 bases, with 10 bases of the junction left unmatched. CDR3 DNA sequence: TGTGCCTGGACCCCTGTTAGCGGGAGGGCCAACAATGAGCAGTTCTTC. This encodes CAWTPVSGRANNEQFF.

The chain links TRBV12-3 or TRBV12-4 to TRBJ2-5, with TRBD1 identical over 9 bases. The trim removed 7 bases at V and 5 bases at J, leaving 5 bases unmatched. The CDR3 contains 13 residues. CDR3 nucleotides: TGTGCCAGCAAGGACAGGGGCGTGGAGACCCAGTACTTC. As protein: CASKDRGVETQYF.

The J gene is TRBJ1-1, the V gene TRBV30; 10 bases map to TRBD1. CDR3 length equals 13 residues. V lost 6 bases, J lost 6 bases, and 7 bases stayed unmatched. Germline CDR1 GTSNPN, CDR2 SVGIG (reference sequence). The CDR3 sequence: CACGQGVGAEAFF. Here the CDR3 DNA reads TGTGCCTGTGGACAGGGGGTGGGAGCTGAAGCTTTCTTT.

The chain has TRBV6-5 and TRBJ1-2; 7 positions match TRBD1. This CDR3 spans 13 amino acids. Germline CDR1 MNHEY, CDR2 SVGAGI. The V segment lost 6 bases and the J segment 7 bases; nucleotides outside the gene matches: 8. CDR3 region: CASRSPQGGGYTF. As DNA, the CDR3 is TGTGCCAGCAGAAGCCCCCAGGGGGGTGGCTACACCTTC.